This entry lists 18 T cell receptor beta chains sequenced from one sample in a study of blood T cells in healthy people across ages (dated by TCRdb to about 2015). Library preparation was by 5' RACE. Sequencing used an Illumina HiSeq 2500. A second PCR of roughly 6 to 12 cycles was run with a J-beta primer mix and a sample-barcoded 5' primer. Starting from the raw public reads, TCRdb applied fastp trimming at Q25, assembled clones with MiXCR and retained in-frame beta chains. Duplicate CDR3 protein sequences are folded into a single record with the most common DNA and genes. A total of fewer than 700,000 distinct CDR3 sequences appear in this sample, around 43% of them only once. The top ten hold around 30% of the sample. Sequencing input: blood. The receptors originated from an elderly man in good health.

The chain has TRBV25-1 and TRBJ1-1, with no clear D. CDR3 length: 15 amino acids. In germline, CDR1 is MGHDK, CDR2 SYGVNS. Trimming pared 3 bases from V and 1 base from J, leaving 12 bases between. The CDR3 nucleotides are TGTGCCAGCAGTGACTTCATGGCCGGGAACACTGAAGCTTTCTTT. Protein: CASSDFMAGNTEAFF.

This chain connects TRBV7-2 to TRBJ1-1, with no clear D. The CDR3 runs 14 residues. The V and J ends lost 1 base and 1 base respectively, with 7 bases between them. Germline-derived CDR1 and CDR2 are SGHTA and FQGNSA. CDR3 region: CASSLGFRNTEAFF. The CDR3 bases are TGTGCCAGCAGCTTAGGGTTTCGGAACACTGAAGCTTTCTTT.

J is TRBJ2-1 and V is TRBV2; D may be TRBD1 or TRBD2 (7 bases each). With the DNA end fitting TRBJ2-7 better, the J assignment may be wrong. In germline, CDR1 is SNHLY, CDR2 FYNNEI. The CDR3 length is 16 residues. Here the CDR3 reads CASSEVQGGLYNEQYF. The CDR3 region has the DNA TGTGCCAGCAGTGAAGTTCAGGGGGGGCTATACAATGAGCAGTACTTC.

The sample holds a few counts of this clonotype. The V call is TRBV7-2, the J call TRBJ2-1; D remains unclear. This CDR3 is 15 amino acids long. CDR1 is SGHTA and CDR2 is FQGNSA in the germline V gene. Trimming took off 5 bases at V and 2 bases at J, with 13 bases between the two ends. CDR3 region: CASSTRGLPYNEQFF. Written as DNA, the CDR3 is TGTGCCAGCAGCACCCGAGGCCTACCCTACAATGAGCAGTTCTTC.

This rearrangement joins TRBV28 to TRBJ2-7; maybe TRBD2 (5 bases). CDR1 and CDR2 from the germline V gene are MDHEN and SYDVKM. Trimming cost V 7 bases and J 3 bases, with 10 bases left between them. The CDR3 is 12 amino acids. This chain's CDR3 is CASTGRVYEQYF. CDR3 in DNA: TGTGCCAGCACGGGGAGAGTCTACGAGCAGTACTTC.

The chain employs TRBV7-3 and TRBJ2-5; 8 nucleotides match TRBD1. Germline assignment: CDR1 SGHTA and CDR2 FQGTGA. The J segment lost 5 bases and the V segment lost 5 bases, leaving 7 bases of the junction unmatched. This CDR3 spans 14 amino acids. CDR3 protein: CASSVQGVGETQYF. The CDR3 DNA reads TGTGCCAGCAGCGTACAGGGGGTAGGGGAGACCCAGTACTTC. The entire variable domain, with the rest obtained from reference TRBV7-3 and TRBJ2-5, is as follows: GAGVSQTPSNKVTEKGKYVELRCDPISGHTALYWYRQSLGQGPEFLIYFQGTGAADDSGLPNDRFFAVRPEGSVSTLKIQRTERGDSAVYLCASSVQGVGETQYFGPGTRLLVL.

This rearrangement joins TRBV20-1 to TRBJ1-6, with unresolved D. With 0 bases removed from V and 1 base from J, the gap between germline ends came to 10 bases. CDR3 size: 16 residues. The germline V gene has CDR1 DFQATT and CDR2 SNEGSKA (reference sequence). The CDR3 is CSARDRLESYNSPLHF. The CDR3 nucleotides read TGCAGTGCTAGAGACAGGTTGGAGTCCTATAATTCACCCCTCCACTTT.

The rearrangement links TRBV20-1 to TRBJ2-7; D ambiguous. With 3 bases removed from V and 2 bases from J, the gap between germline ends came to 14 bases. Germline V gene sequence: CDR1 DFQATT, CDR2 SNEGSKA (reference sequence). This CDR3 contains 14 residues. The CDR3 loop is CSASLDRAPYEQYF. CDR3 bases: TGCAGTGCTAGTCTAGATCGGGCCCCCTACGAGCAGTACTTC.

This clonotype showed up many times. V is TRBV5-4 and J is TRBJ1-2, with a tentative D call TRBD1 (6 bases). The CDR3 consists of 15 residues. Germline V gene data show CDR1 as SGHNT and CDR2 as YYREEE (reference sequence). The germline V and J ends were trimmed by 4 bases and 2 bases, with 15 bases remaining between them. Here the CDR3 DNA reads TGTGCCAGCAGCCCCAGGGGATATGGGAACTATGGCTACACCTTC. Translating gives CASSPRGYGNYGYTF. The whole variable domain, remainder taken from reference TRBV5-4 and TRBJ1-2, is ETGVTQSPTHLIKTRGQQVTLRCSSQSGHNTVSWYQQALGQGPQFIFQYYREEENGRGNFPPRFSGLQFPNYSSELNVNALELDDSALYLCASSPRGYGNYGYTFGSGTRLTVV.

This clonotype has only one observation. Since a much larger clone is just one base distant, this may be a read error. The CDR3 reads CASSLTGNRDQETQFF. For the CDR3, the DNA is TGTGCCAGCAGCTTAACCGGGAACAGGGACCAAGAGACCCAGTTCTTC. This chain connects TRBV7-9 to TRBJ2-1; possible D gene TRBD1, 6 bases. Trimming took 2 bases from V and 13 from J, leaving 24 bases between them. CDR3 length: 16 amino acids. CDR1 and CDR2 (germline): SEHNR, FQNEAQ (reference sequence).

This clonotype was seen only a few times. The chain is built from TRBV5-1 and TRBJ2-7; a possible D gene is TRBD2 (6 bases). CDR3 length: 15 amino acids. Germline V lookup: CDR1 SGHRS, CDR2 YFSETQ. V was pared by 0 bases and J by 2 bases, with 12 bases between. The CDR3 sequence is CASSLGDFFPYEQYF. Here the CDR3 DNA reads TGCGCCAGCAGCTTGGGGGACTTTTTTCCCTACGAGCAGTACTTC. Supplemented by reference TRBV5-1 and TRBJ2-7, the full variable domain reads KAGVTQTPRYLIKTRGQQVTLSCSPISGHRSVSWYQQTPGQGLQFLFEYFSETQRNKGNFPGRFSGRQFSNSRSEMNVSTLELGDSALYLCASSLGDFFPYEQYFGPGTRLTVT.

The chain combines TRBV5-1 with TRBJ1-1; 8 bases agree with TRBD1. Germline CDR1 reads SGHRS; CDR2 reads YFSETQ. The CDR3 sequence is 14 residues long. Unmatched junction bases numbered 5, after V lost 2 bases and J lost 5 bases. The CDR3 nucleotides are TGCGCCAGCAGCTTACAGGGGGAAGATACTGAAGCTTTCTTT. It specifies CASSLQGEDTEAFF.

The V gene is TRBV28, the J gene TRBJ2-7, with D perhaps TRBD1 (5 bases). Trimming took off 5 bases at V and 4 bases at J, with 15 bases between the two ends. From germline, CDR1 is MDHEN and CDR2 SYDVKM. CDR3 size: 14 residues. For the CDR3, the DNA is TGTGCCAGCAGTCTGACAGCTAACCTATACGAGCAGTACTTC. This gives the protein CASSLTANLYEQYF.

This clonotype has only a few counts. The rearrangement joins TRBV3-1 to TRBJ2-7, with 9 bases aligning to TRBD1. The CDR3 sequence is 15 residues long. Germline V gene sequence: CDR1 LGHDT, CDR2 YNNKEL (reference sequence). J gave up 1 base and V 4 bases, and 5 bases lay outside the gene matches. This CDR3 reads CASSLRDRASYEQYF. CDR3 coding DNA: TGTGCCAGCAGCCTCCGGGACAGGGCTTCCTACGAGCAGTACTTC.

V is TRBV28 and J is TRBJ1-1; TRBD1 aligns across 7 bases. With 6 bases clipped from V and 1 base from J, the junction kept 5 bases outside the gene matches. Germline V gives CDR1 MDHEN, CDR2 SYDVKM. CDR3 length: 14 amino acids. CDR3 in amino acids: CASRVNRGNTEAFF. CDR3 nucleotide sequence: TGTGCCAGCAGGGTTAACAGGGGGAACACTGAAGCTTTCTTT.

Written as DNA, the CDR3 is TGTGCCACCAGCAGACCTACTAGCGGGAGGGCCTACAATGAGCAGTTCTTC. Encoded protein: CATSRPTSGRAYNEQFF. J is TRBJ2-1 and V is TRBV15; 13 positions match TRBD2. Germline V lookup: CDR1 LNHNV, CDR2 YYDKDF (reference sequence). The CDR3 runs to 17 residues. The J segment lost 2 bases and the V segment lost 2 bases, leaving 3 bases of the junction unmatched. Filled out from reference TRBV15 and TRBJ2-1, the complete variable domain reads DAMVIQNPRYQVTQFGKPVTLSCSQTLNHNVMYWYQQKSSQAPKLLFHYYDKDFNNEADTPDNFQSRRPNTSFCFLDIRSPGLGDTAMYLCATSRPTSGRAYNEQFFGPGTRLTVL.

The CDR3 sequence: CASSMKQNTEAFF. The CDR3, as DNA: TGTGCCAGCAGCATGAAACAGAACACTGAAGCTTTCTTT. The chain couples TRBV3-1 to TRBJ1-1; D is unclear. The CDR3 has 13 residues. CDR1 is LGHDT and CDR2 is YNNKEL in the germline V gene (reference sequence). V was clipped by 5 bases and J by 1 base, with 8 bases between them.

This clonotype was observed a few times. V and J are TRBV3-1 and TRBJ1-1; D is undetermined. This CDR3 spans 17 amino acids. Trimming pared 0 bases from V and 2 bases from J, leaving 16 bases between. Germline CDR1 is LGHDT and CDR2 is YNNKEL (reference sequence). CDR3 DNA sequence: TGTGCCAGCAGCCAAGATATCACCGGCCTAATTAACACTGAAGCTTTCTTT. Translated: CASSQDITGLINTEAFF.